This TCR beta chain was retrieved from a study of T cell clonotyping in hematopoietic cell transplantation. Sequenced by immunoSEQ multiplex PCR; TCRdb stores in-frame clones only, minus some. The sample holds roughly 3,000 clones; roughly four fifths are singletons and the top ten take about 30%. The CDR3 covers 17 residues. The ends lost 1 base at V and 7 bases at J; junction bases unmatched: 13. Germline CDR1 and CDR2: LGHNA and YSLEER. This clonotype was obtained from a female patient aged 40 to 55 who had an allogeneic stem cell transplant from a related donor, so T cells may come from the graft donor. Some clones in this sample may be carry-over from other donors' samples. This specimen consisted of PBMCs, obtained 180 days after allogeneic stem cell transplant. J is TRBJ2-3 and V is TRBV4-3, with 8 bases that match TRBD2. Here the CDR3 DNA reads TGCGCCAGCAGCCAAGGCCCCGGCAGCGGGAGTCTGAATACGCAGTATTTT. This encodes CASSQGPGSGSLNTQYF.